A single sample gave rise to the 32 T cell receptor beta chains below, sequenced in a study of blood T cell repertoires in COVID-19. Repertoires were generated with immunoSEQ multiplex PCR, while TCRdb's copy carries only in-frame clones and drops some. The sample has roughly 200,000 clones; roughly 80% are singletons. Specimen: peripheral blood. These receptors all come from a man aged 50 to 59 who had recovered from COVID-19.

On this clone: Other DNA variants within this sample encode the same CDR3. The gene calls are TRBV19 and TRBJ2-5; D is unclear. Germline V gene data show CDR1 as LNHDA and CDR2 as SQIVND (reference sequence). The CDR3 has 11 amino acids. V was shortened by 3 bases and J by 5 bases, with 4 bases between the two germline ends. The CDR3, as DNA: TGTGCCAGTAGTATCTCGGAGACCCAGTACTTC. Translated: CASSISETQYF.

V and J are TRBV3-1 (or the pseudogene TRBV3-2) and TRBJ2-1, with D unclear. Germline CDR1 is LGHDT and CDR2 is YNNKEL (reference sequence). CDR3 length: 13 amino acids. Trimming took 0 bases from V and 8 from J, leaving 8 bases between them. CDR3 DNA: TGTGCCAGCAGCCAAGATTCACGGGATGAGCAGTTCTTC. Its protein product is CASSQDSRDEQFF.

This chain uses TRBV24-1 with TRBJ2-3, with D possibly TRBD2 on 6 matching bases. Trimming cost V 2 bases and J 5 bases, with 13 bases left between them. The CDR3 length is 15 residues. Germline V gives CDR1 KGHDR, CDR2 SFDVKD. The CDR3 sequence is CATSDSRDFGDTQYF. In DNA, the CDR3 is TGTGCCACCAGTGATTCCCGGGACTTCGGAGATACGCAGTATTTT.

The chain employs TRBV28 and TRBJ1-5; D ambiguous. Germline V gives CDR1 MDHEN, CDR2 SYDVKM. Trimming removed 4 bases at V and 2 bases at J, with 15 bases between. The CDR3 runs to 16 residues. CDR3 in DNA: TGTGCCAGCAGTTCGTATGGAGATGTGGGCAATCAGCCCCAGCATTTT. Translated, it gives CASSSYGDVGNQPQHF.

This clone occurred many times. CDR3 protein: CASSLSFRQVNEQYF. The CDR3 nucleotides read TGTGCCAGCAGTTTATCGTTCAGGCAGGTAAACGAGCAGTACTTC. The genes are TRBV27 and TRBJ2-7; D not certain. The germline CDR1 and CDR2 sequences are MNHEY and SMNVEV (reference sequence). The CDR3 contains 15 residues. V dropped 0 bases and J dropped 5 bases, with 14 bases sitting between them.

The rearrangement links TRBV9 to TRBJ2-3, with 11 bases matching TRBD2. V lost 5 bases to trimming and J lost 3 bases; unmatched junction nucleotides: 8. Germline CDR1 is SGDLS and CDR2 is YYNGEE. The CDR3 is 16 residues long. Here the CDR3 DNA reads TGTGCCAGCAGGGGCTCCGGGACTAGCGGTACAGATACGCAGTATTTT. Translation gives CASRGSGTSGTDTQYF.

The chain uses TRBV29-1 and TRBJ2-5, with no clear D. Germline CDR1 reads SQVTM; CDR2 reads ANQGSEA. V lost 2 bases to trimming and J lost 2 bases, with 6 bases between them. The CDR3 has 12 amino acids. CDR3 amino acids: CSVERDQETQYF. The CDR3 DNA is TGCAGCGTTGAACGAGATCAAGAGACCCAGTACTTC.

The chain employs TRBV9 and TRBJ2-5; D is unresolved. CDR1 and CDR2 from the germline V gene are SGDLS and YYNGEE. CDR3 length equals 15 residues. The V gene lost 0 bases and the J gene lost 4 bases, with 13 bases spanning the gap. CDR3 protein: CASSVGLPPRETQYF. The CDR3, as DNA: TGTGCCAGCAGCGTAGGACTCCCCCCCCGAGAGACCCAGTACTTC. The complete variable domain, with remaining parts taken from reference TRBV9 and TRBJ2-5, reads DSGVTQTPKHLITATGQRVTLRCSPRSGDLSVYWYQQSLDQGLQFLIQYYNGEERAKGNILERFSAQQFPDLHSELNLSSLELGDSALYFCASSVGLPPRETQYFGPGTRLLVL.

The V and J genes are TRBV4-1 and TRBJ2-7; 10 nucleotides match TRBD1. Germline-derived CDR1 and CDR2 are MGHRA and YSYEKL. The CDR3 covers 13 residues. V shed 0 bases and J 11 bases; nucleotides not matched to a gene: 4. CDR3 DNA sequence: TGCGCCAGCAGCCAAGATGCGGACAGGGGGAAGTACTTC. Its translation is CASSQDADRGKYF.

This clone was detected a few times. The chain is built from TRBV3-1 (or the pseudogene TRBV3-2) and TRBJ2-1; the D gene is possibly TRBD2 (6 bases). The V end lost 4 bases, the J end lost 10 bases, and 14 bases lay between the germline ends. The germline CDR1 and CDR2 sequences are LGHDT and YNNKEL (reference sequence). The CDR3 is 13 residues long. This chain's CDR3 is CASSPLAEGEQFF. The DNA of the CDR3 is TGTGCCAGCAGCCCTTTAGCGGAGGGAGAGCAGTTCTTC.

The chain employs TRBV7-3 and TRBJ2-1, with 7 bases aligning to TRBD1. The CDR3 runs 19 residues. The ends lost 3 bases at V and 0 bases at J; junction bases unmatched: 14. Germline V gene sequence: CDR1 SGHTA, CDR2 FQGTGA. The CDR3 reads CASSFPPGQIDSSYNEQFF. The CDR3 coding sequence is TGTGCCAGCAGCTTTCCCCCGGGACAGATAGACAGCTCCTACAATGAGCAGTTCTTC. Combining the CDR3 with reference TRBV7-3 and TRBJ2-1 gives the whole variable domain GAGVSQTPSNKVTEKGKYVELRCDPISGHTALYWYRQSLGQGPEFLIYFQGTGAADDSGLPNDRFFAVRPEGSVSTLKIQRTERGDSAVYLCASSFPPGQIDSSYNEQFFGPGTRLTVL.

The chain joins TRBV18 to TRBJ2-2; 13 positions match TRBD2. There are 18 residues in the CDR3. The J segment lost 4 bases and the V segment lost 3 bases, leaving 8 bases of the junction unmatched. Germline lookup yields CDR1 KGHSH and CDR2 LQKENI. The chain's CDR3 is CASSPRLAGGYGTGELFF. The CDR3 nucleotides read TGTGCCAGCTCACCGCGACTAGCGGGGGGTTACGGCACCGGGGAGCTGTTTTTT. Full variable domain (remainder filled in from reference TRBV18 and TRBJ2-2): NAGVMQNPRHLVRRRGQEARLRCSPMKGHSHVYWYRQLPEEGLKFMVYLQKENIIDESGMPKERFSAEFPKEGPSILRIQQVVRGDSAAYFCASSPRLAGGYGTGELFFGEGSRLTVL.

V gene TRBV7-8 combines with J gene TRBJ1-1; no clear D. The germline V and J ends were trimmed by 4 bases and 1 base, with 7 bases remaining between them. This CDR3 has 13 residues. CDR1 is SGHVS and CDR2 is FQNEAQ in the germline V gene. This CDR3 is CASSSSGNTEAFF. The CDR3 DNA follows: TGTGCCAGCAGCTCATCAGGGAACACTGAAGCTTTCTTT.

The chain has TRBV2 and TRBJ2-1, with a possible D match to TRBD2 (6 bases). The germline V gene has CDR1 SNHLY and CDR2 FYNNEI. V gave up 5 bases and J gave up 0 bases, with 14 bases separating them. The CDR3 extends over 16 amino acids. CDR3 coding DNA: TGTGCCAGCAGTATGGGTAGCGGAGGCTCCTACAATGAGCAGTTCTTC. This sequence encodes CASSMGSGGSYNEQFF.

The chain carries TRBV5-1 and TRBJ2-1, with 8 bases lining up with TRBD2. V trimming: 4 bases; J trimming: 0 bases; junction bases outside the gene matches: 6. The CDR3 covers 16 residues. In germline, CDR1 is SGHRS, CDR2 YFSETQ. DNA for the CDR3: TGCGCCAGCAGCCAGAGCGGGACTAGCTCCTACAATGAGCAGTTCTTC. Translation: CASSQSGTSSYNEQFF.

The chain recombines TRBV6-6 with TRBJ1-2, with 10 nucleotides matching TRBD1. In germline, CDR1 is MNHNY, CDR2 SVGAGI (reference sequence). The CDR3 covers 13 residues. V lost 6 bases and J lost 7; bases outside the gene matches: 5. CDR3: CASRETGGGGYTF. As DNA, the CDR3 is TGTGCCAGCAGGGAGACAGGGGGCGGTGGCTACACCTTC.

The J gene is TRBJ1-6, the V gene TRBV5-5; D ambiguous. The ends were cut back, 4 bases at V and 6 bases at J, with 14 bases in the middle. The CDR3 spans 15 residues. From germline, CDR1 is SGHKS and CDR2 YYEKEE (reference sequence). The CDR3 loop is CASSRQPGGNSPLHF. The CDR3 coding sequence is TGTGCCAGCAGCCGCCAGCCCGGCGGTAATTCACCCCTCCACTTT. Combining the CDR3 with reference TRBV5-5 and TRBJ1-6 gives the whole variable domain DAGVTQSPTHLIKTRGQQVTLRCSPISGHKSVSWYQQVLGQGPQFIFQYYEKEERGRGNFPDRFSARQFPNYSSELNVNALLLGDSALYLCASSRQPGGNSPLHFGNGTRLTVT.

The chain recombines TRBV9 with TRBJ2-7; D gene unclear. Germline V gene sequence: CDR1 SGDLS, CDR2 YYNGEE. The CDR3 is 14 residues long. V lost 0 bases, J lost 3 bases, and 10 bases lay in between. CDR3 amino acids: CASSVDGGNYEQYF. The CDR3 DNA reads TGTGCCAGCAGCGTAGATGGCGGAAACTACGAGCAGTACTTC.

The J gene is TRBJ2-2, the V gene TRBV18; perhaps TRBD1 as D (6 bases). The germline V gene has CDR1 KGHSH and CDR2 LQKENI. The CDR3 spans 15 residues. V was cut by 6 bases and J by 6 bases, with 17 bases left in between. The DNA for the CDR3 is TGTGCCAGCTCCTACGGGACACATCTGGCCGGGGAGCTGTTTTTT. It codes for CASSYGTHLAGELFF.

V is TRBV18 and J is TRBJ2-6, with D uncertain. The V end was cut by 3 bases, the J end by 4 bases, with 7 bases between. CDR3 size: 14 residues. Germline V gene sequence: CDR1 KGHSH, CDR2 LQKENI. The CDR3 DNA is TGTGCCAGCTCACCTCCCTCCGGGGCCAACGTCCTGACTTTC. Residues: CASSPPSGANVLTF.

The CDR3 coding sequence is TGTGCCAGCAGGGCCCATCAGCCCCAGCATTTT. Translated, it gives CASRAHQPQHF. V usage is TRBV25-1 and J usage is TRBJ1-5; D is unclear. Per germline, CDR1 MGHDK and CDR2 SYGVNS. This CDR3 contains 11 residues. V gave up 6 bases and J gave up 5 bases, with 5 bases separating them.

For this clone: Different DNA sequences within this sample yield the same CDR3. The chain joins TRBV7-2 to TRBJ2-5, with unresolved D. V was pared by 4 bases and J by 0 bases, with 3 bases between. This CDR3 is built from 12 residues. Germline CDR1 and CDR2: SGHTA and FQGNSA. As DNA, the CDR3 is TGTGCCAGCAGCTCTTACCAAGAGACCCAGTACTTC. Translated, it gives CASSSYQETQYF.

The genes are TRBV27 and TRBJ2-7; tentatively, D is TRBD2 (6 bases). The germline V gene has CDR1 MNHEY and CDR2 SMNVEV (reference sequence). The CDR3 spans 16 residues. Trimming cost V 2 bases and J 3 bases, with 17 bases left between them. The CDR3 nucleotides are TGTGCCAGCAGTTTAGGGCCGGGACTTATAATCTACGAGCAGTACTTC. Translated: CASSLGPGLIIYEQYF.

The V call is TRBV5-1, the J call TRBJ1-6; 7 bases line up with TRBD1. Germline CDR1 and CDR2: SGHRS and YFSETQ. The V gene end was trimmed by 0 bases and the J gene end by 7 bases; junction bases not matched to a gene: 4. This CDR3 is 15 amino acids long. CDR3 nucleotides: TGCGCCAGCAGCTTGGCCGACAGGGAGAATTCACCCCTCCACTTT. Its translation: CASSLADRENSPLHF.

The chain couples TRBV10-3 to TRBJ1-1; D unclear. The germline V and J ends were trimmed by 7 bases and 1 base, with 10 bases remaining between them. Germline lookup yields CDR1 ENHRY and CDR2 SYGVKD. This CDR3 contains 13 residues. The CDR3 region is CAITRDKNTEAFF. CDR3 coding DNA: TGTGCCATCACCCGAGACAAGAACACTGAAGCTTTCTTT.

This clone was recorded once. V and J are TRBV6-4 and TRBJ1-2, with 11 nucleotides matching TRBD1. Germline V gene sequence: CDR1 MRHNA, CDR2 SNTAGT. The V and J ends lost 4 bases and 6 bases, in that order; junction bases with no gene match: 7. The CDR3 covers 15 residues. CDR3 DNA: TGTGCCAGCAGTGCCACCGGGACAGGGGGGAATGGCTACACCTTC. Amino acids: CASSATGTGGNGYTF.

The count of this clone is one. The rearrangement uses TRBV27 and TRBJ2-7, with D possibly matching TRBD1 (6 bases). The ends were cut back, 4 bases at V and 2 bases at J, with 18 bases in the middle. The CDR3 runs 16 residues. CDR1 and CDR2 from the germline V gene are MNHEY and SMNVEV (reference sequence). The CDR3 is CASSSLPGRGPYEQYF. CDR3 DNA sequence: TGTGCCAGCAGTTCTCTGCCCGGCAGGGGACCCTACGAGCAGTACTTC.

The chain recombines TRBV7-2 with TRBJ2-1; D call uncertain. The CDR3 consists of 15 residues. V lost 7 bases and J 8 bases, leaving 21 bases between the germline ends. Germline V gives CDR1 SGHTA, CDR2 FQGNSA. The DNA of the CDR3 is TGTGCCAGCACCCCCTTAGCAGTAGGTGGCGATGAGCAGTTCTTC. Encoded protein: CASTPLAVGGDEQFF. Variable domain in full (rest from reference TRBV7-2 and TRBJ2-1): GAGVSQSPSNKVTEKGKDVELRCDPISGHTALYWYRQSLGQGLEFLIYFQGNSAPDKSGLPSDRFSAERTGGSVSTLTIQRTQQEDSAVYLCASTPLAVGGDEQFFGPGTRLTVL.

The gene calls are TRBV29-1 and TRBJ1-1, with 11 bases fitting TRBD1. CDR3 length equals 13 residues. Germline CDR1 is SQVTM and CDR2 is ANQGSEA. Trimming at V came to 7 bases and at J to 3 bases, leaving 4 bases not matched to a gene. CDR3 nucleotides: TGCAGCGCTCGGACAGGGGGCCACACTGAAGCTTTCTTT. It yields the protein CSARTGGHTEAFF.

The CDR3 here is CASSLRGRGTYEQYF. For the CDR3, the DNA is TGTGCCAGCAGTTTACGGGGGAGGGGGACCTACGAGCAGTACTTC. V usage is TRBV27 and J usage is TRBJ2-7; maybe TRBD2 (7 bases). V shed 2 bases and J shed 2 bases, with 13 bases lying between them. Germline values: CDR1 MNHEY, CDR2 SMNVEV (reference sequence). The CDR3 extends over 15 amino acids.

This clone was recorded a few times. The chain is built from TRBV27 and TRBJ1-5; possibly TRBD1 for D (5 bases). Germline values: CDR1 MNHEY, CDR2 SMNVEV (reference sequence). CDR3 length: 14 residues. V was cut by 10 bases and J by 2 bases, with 15 bases left in between. The CDR3 here is CATRQSGGNQPQHF. CDR3 nucleotide sequence: TGTGCCACCCGACAGTCTGGGGGCAATCAGCCCCAGCATTTT.

The rearrangement joins TRBV27 to TRBJ1-5, with unresolved D. The V gene lost 5 bases and the J gene lost 3 bases, with 14 bases spanning the gap. There are 15 residues in the CDR3. CDR1 is MNHEY and CDR2 is SMNVEV in the germline V gene (reference sequence). The CDR3 region is CASSLFSGYNQPQHF. The CDR3 coding sequence is TGTGCCAGCAGTCTATTTTCGGGGTACAATCAGCCCCAGCATTTT.